The 2 T cell receptor beta chains below were found in one sample sequenced in a study of T-cell reconstitution after alpha-beta-depleted transplantation in children (TCRdb year 2016). Libraries were built with PCR. For sequencing, an Illumina HiSeq 2500 was employed. TCR libraries were prepared with molecular barcoding, using unique molecular identifiers to normalize TCRbeta repertoire quantification. TCRdb applied fastp at Q25 and MiXCR to the public reads, then kept only in-frame beta chains. Rows with one shared CDR3 protein collapse into an entry with the most common genes and DNA. This sample lists approximately 110,000 distinct CDR3 sequences; under 13% were detected once. The ten largest make up under 40% of the sample. Taken with the paper, the label for treatment or condition translates to: allogeneic hematopoietic cell transplantation with graft depleted of TCRalphabeta T cells and CD19 B cells.

The sample here was PBMCs, taken before TCRalphabeta/CD19-depleted stem cell transplant. The origin of the receptors is a boy younger than 10 with acute lymphoblastic leukemia, due to receive a stem cell transplant.

CDR3 nucleotides: TGCAGTGCTAGAGGGGACCGAGCCCTTAGCGGGGCGGACGAGCAGTACTTC. This sequence encodes CSARGDRALSGADEQYF. The chain recombines TRBV20-1 with TRBJ2-7, with 8 bases matching TRBD2. The CDR3 sequence is 17 residues long. Germline trimming cut 1 base from V and 5 bases from J; bases unmatched to any gene: 16. Germline loops: CDR1 DFQATT, CDR2 SNEGSKA (reference sequence).

J is TRBJ1-1 and V is TRBV10-3, with D maybe TRBD1 (5 bases). The CDR3 contains 16 residues. The germline CDR1 and CDR2 sequences are ENHRY and SYGVKD. V lost 3 bases and J 0 bases, leaving 14 bases between the germline ends. The CDR3 DNA follows: TGTGCCATCAGTGATTCCGGAGCAGGGTTGAACACTGAAGCTTTCTTT. This sequence encodes CAISDSGAGLNTEAFF.